The entry below gives a single T cell receptor beta chain sequence along with its context. The data are from a study of blood T cell repertoires in COVID-19. CDR3 length equals 15 residues. Per germline, CDR1 SNHLY and CDR2 FYNNEI. Deletions cut 7 bases from V and 4 bases from J, with 18 bases between. Repertoires were generated with immunoSEQ multiplex PCR, while TCRdb's copy carries only in-frame clones and drops some. Among about 240,000 clones listed, roughly 86% were seen once. Sequenced material: PBMCs or T cells enriched from blood (not recorded which). The chain combines TRBV2 with TRBJ2-3; tentative D call: TRBD2 (6 bases). The clonotype was recovered from a woman aged 40 to 50 with acute COVID-19. In DNA form, the CDR3 reads TGTGCCAGCACCCCATTTGCGGGATTAGCAGATACGCAGTATTTT. Protein: CASTPFAGLADTQYF.